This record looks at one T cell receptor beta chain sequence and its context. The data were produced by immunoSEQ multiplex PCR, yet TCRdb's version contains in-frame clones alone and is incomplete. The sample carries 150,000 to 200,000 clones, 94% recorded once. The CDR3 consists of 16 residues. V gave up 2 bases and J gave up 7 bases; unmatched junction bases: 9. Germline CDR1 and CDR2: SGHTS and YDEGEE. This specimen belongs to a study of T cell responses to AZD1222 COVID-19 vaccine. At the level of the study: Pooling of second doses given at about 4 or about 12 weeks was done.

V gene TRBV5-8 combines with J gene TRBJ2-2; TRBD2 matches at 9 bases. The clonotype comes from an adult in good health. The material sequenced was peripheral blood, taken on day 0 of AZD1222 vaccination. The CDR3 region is CASSFGVAGVGGELFF. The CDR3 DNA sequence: TGTGCCAGCAGCTTCGGGGTAGCGGGAGTAGGCGGGGAGCTGTTTTTT.